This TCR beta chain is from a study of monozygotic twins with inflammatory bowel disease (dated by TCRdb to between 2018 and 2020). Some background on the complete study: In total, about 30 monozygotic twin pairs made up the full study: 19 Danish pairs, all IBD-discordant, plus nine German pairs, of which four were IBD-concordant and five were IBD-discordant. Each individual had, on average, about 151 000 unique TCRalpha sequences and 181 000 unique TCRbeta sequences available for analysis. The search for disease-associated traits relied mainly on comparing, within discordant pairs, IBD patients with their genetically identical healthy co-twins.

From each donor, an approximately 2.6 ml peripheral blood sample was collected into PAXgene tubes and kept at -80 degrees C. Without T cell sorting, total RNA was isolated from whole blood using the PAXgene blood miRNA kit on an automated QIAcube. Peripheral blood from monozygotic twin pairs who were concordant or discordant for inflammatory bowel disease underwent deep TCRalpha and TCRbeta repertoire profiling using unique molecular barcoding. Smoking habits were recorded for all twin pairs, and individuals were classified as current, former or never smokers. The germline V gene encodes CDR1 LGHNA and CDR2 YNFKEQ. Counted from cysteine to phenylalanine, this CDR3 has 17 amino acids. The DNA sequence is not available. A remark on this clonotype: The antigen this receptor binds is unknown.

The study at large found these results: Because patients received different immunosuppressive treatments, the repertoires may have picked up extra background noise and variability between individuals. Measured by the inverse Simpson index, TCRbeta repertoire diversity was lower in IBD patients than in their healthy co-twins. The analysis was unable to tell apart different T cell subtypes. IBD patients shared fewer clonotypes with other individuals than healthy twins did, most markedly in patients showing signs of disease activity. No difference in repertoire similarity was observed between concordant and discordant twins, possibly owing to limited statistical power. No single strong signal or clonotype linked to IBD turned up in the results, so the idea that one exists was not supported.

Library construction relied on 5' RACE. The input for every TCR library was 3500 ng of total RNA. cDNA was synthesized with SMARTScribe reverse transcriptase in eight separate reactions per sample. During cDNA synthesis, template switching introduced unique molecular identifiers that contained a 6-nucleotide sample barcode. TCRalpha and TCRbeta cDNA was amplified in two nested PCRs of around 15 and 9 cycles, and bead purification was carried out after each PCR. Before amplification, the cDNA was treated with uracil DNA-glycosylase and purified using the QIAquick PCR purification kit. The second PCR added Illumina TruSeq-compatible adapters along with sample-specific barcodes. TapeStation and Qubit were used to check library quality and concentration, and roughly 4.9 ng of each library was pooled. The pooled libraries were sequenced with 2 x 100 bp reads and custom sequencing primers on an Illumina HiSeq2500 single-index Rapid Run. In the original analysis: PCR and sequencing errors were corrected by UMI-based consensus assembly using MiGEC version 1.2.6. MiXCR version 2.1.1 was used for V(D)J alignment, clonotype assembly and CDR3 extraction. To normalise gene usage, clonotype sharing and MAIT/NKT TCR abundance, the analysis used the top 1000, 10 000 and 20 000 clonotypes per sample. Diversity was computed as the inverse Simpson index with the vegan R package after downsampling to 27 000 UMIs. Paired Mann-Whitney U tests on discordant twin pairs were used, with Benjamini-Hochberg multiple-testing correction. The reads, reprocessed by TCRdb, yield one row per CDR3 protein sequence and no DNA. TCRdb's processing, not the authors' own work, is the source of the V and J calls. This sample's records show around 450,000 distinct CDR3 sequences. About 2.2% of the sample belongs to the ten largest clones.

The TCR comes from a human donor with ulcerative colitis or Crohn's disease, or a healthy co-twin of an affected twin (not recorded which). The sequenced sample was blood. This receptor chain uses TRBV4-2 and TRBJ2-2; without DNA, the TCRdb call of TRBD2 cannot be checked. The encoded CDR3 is CASSPEMTSGSFGELFF.